The entry that follows covers one TCR beta chain sequence. The sample originates from a study of blood T cell repertoires in COVID-19. The wider study: PBMCs, B-cell-depleted T cells, or T cells were the source of the cDNA or gDNA that made up the material.

This CDR3 spans 15 amino acids. The V gene's germline CDR1 is MNHEY and CDR2 SVGAGI. The trim removed 6 bases at V and 5 bases at J, leaving 5 bases unmatched. Produced via immunoSEQ multiplex PCR; TCRdb's table is partial and in-frame only. The data contain about 230,000 clones, approximately 84% of them singletons. The chain joins TRBV6-5 to TRBJ1-6, with 9 bases fitting TRBD1. Sequenced input: PBMCs or T cells enriched from blood (not recorded which). This TCR came from a man aged 55 to 70 who had recovered from COVID-19. CDR3 in amino acids: CASRPQGANNSPLHF. For the CDR3, the DNA is TGTGCCAGCAGACCACAGGGGGCCAATAATTCACCCCTCCACTTT.